This T cell receptor beta chain is drawn from a study of a mutant IDH1 vaccine in newly diagnosed glioma. Germline V gene lookup returns CDR1 SGHAT and CDR2 FQNNGV. The CDR3 covers 13 residues. The V end was cut by 6 bases, the J end by 0 bases, with 9 bases between. Note on this clone: What it recognizes is unknown.

The time point is: week 11, during vaccination. Doses consisted of 300 ug of mutant IDH1 20-mer peptide each, paired with topical imiquimod. The method was immunoSEQ multiplex PCR; TCRdb's version includes in-frame clones alone and lacks a portion of them. The profile shows 60,000 or so clones, roughly 90% of them singletons. General study points: Immune responses induced by the vaccine were seen in 93.3% of patients, spanning multiple MHC alleles.

This receptor was identified in a man aged 35 to 55 with glioma. The input for sequencing was PBMCs, taken from a glioma patient whose treatment included an IDH1 peptide vaccine. This chain connects TRBV11-2 to TRBJ2-7, with D perhaps TRBD1 or TRBD2 (5 bases each). The CDR3 DNA follows: TGTGCCAGCAGGTTGGGGGACTCCTACGAGCAGTACTTC. The encoded protein is CASRLGDSYEQYF. The variable domain in full, completed from reference TRBV11-2 and TRBJ2-7, reads EAGVAQSPRYKIIEKRQSVAFWCNPISGHATLYWYQQILGQGPKLLIQFQNNGVVDDSQLPKDRFSAERLKGVDSTLKIQPAKLEDSAVYLCASRLGDSYEQYFGPGTRLTVT.